A single sample is the source of the 21 T cell receptor beta chains below, sequenced in a study of T cell responses to AZD1222 COVID-19 vaccine. The repertoire was sequenced with immunoSEQ multiplex PCR; TCRdb's copy has only in-frame clones and lacks some. This repertoire shows about 120,000 clones, approximately 86% found once; its top ten account for just over 9.5%. Source: peripheral blood, taken on day 0 of AZD1222 vaccination. The receptors were sampled from an adult in good health.

Concerning this clone itself: One junction end disagrees with the germline gene, perhaps due to a read error. The rearrangement joins TRBV3-1 (or the pseudogene TRBV3-2) to TRBJ1-2, with TRBD1 identical over 8 bases. This CDR3 has 12 amino acids. CDR1 is LGHDT and CDR2 is YNNKEL in the germline V gene (reference sequence). As DNA, the CDR3 is TGTGCCAGCAGCCAAGAAGGGACAGGCCTTCTTTTC. Protein: CASSQEGTGLLF.

This chain connects TRBV6-5 to TRBJ2-1; D is possibly TRBD1 (6 bases). CDR1 and CDR2 (germline): MNHEY, SVGAGI. V was clipped by 5 bases and J by 0 bases, with 11 bases between them. The CDR3 has 15 residues. CDR3 region: CASSPTGYSYNEQFF. The DNA of the CDR3 is TGTGCCAGCAGTCCCACAGGGTACTCCTACAATGAGCAGTTCTTC.

The chain carries TRBV27 and TRBJ1-1, with 11 bases identical to TRBD1. V was pared by 3 bases and J by 1 base, with 4 bases of the junction left unmatched. This CDR3 comprises 16 residues. Germline CDR1 MNHEY, CDR2 SMNVEV (reference sequence). The CDR3 DNA is TGTGCCAGCAGTTTCGGGACAGGGGGGGGGAACACTGAAGCTTTCTTT. Residues: CASSFGTGGGNTEAFF.

This sequence joins TRBV6-2 or TRBV6-3 and TRBJ1-1; 9 bases are shared with TRBD1. Germline V gene data show CDR1 as MNHEY and CDR2 as SVGEGT. The CDR3 totals 18 residues. Trimming removed 5 bases from V and 0 bases from J; junction bases left unmatched: 13. As DNA, the CDR3 is TGTGCCAGCAGTACGCAGGATGGACAGGGGAAAATGAACACTGAAGCTTTCTTT. It specifies CASSTQDGQGKMNTEAFF.

This rearrangement joins TRBV30 to TRBJ1-1; D unclear. Germline CDR1 is GTSNPN and CDR2 is SVGIG (reference sequence). CDR3 length: 11 residues. The V gene lost 4 bases and the J gene lost 7 bases, with 10 bases spanning the gap. CDR3 sequence (DNA): TGTGCCTGGAAGACGGGCTTTGAAGCTTTCTTT. This gives the protein CAWKTGFEAFF.

This chain links TRBV30 with TRBJ1-6, with D unclear. CDR3 size: 16 residues. Trimming pared 2 bases from V and 0 bases from J, leaving 11 bases between. Germline values: CDR1 GTSNPN, CDR2 SVGIG (reference sequence). CDR3 protein: CAWSNRLRSYNSPLHF. CDR3 in DNA: TGTGCCTGGAGTAACCGACTGCGCTCCTATAATTCACCCCTCCACTTT.

The chain joins TRBV27 to TRBJ2-3; TRBD2 is a possible D gene (5 bases). Germline V CDR1 and CDR2: MNHEY, SMNVEV (reference sequence). CDR3 size: 16 residues. Trimming shortened V by 5 bases and J by 2 bases, and 17 bases separated the two germline ends. The CDR3 bases are TGTGCCAGCAGTGCAACCGGACTTGGGTACACAGATACGCAGTATTTT. Amino acid sequence: CASSATGLGYTDTQYF.

The chain couples TRBV7-9 to TRBJ1-2, with TRBD1 identical over 8 bases. Trimming at V came to 2 bases and at J to 8 bases, leaving 10 bases not matched to a gene. Germline V CDR1 and CDR2: SEHNR, FQNEAQ (reference sequence). This CDR3 comprises 15 residues. The CDR3 DNA reads TGTGCCAGCAGCTTAAACCCTCAGGGGGCGGGAGGCTACACCTTC. Translation gives CASSLNPQGAGGYTF.

The chain carries TRBV6-5 and TRBJ1-2; 12 nucleotides align to TRBD1. The junction had 8 bases not matched to a gene; V was cut back by 6 bases and J by 6 bases. The length of the CDR3 is 15 residues. Germline assignment: CDR1 MNHEY and CDR2 SVGAGI. This chain's CDR3 is CASSRPGQGAHGYTF. The CDR3 nucleotides read TGTGCCAGCAGCCGTCCGGGACAGGGGGCACATGGCTACACCTTC.

This clone was counted once. J is TRBJ2-2 and V is TRBV5-4, with TRBD2 identical over 13 bases. Germline CDR1 is SGHNT and CDR2 is YYREEE (reference sequence). This CDR3 has 15 residues. The V and J ends lost 3 bases and 8 bases, in that order; junction bases with no gene match: 4. In nucleotides, the CDR3 is TGTGCCAGCAGCTGGACTAGCGGGAGCCAGGGGGAGCTGTTTTTT. Amino acids: CASSWTSGSQGELFF.

The chain joins TRBV14 to TRBJ2-7; no reliable D call. The CDR3 length is 11 residues. Germline CDR1 SGHDN, CDR2 FVKESK. Trimming removed 7 bases from V and 2 bases from J, with 6 bases in between. The CDR3 sequence is CASNPTYEQYF. The CDR3 nucleotides are TGTGCCAGCAACCCGACCTACGAGCAGTACTTC.

The V and J genes are TRBV6-2 or TRBV6-3 and TRBJ2-3; D is perhaps TRBD2 (5 bases). The germline V and J ends were trimmed by 5 bases and 3 bases, with 30 bases remaining between them. Germline CDR1 MNHEY, CDR2 SVGEGT. The CDR3 runs to 20 residues. The CDR3 here is CASSTPRGLVANQLTDTQYF. In DNA form, the CDR3 reads TGTGCCAGCAGTACACCACGCGGGCTAGTGGCCAACCAACTGACAGATACGCAGTATTTT.

The gene calls are TRBV6-5 and TRBJ1-1, with D unclear. The CDR3 extends over 11 amino acids. Per germline, CDR1 MNHEY and CDR2 SVGAGI. The V gene lost 5 bases and the J gene lost 10 bases, with 11 bases spanning the gap. In DNA form, the CDR3 reads TGTGCCAGCAGTAAACCGGGCTTAGCTTTCTTT. Translating it yields CASSKPGLAFF.

The V call is TRBV6-5, the J call TRBJ1-3; the D is unclear. Germline V CDR1 and CDR2: MNHEY, SVGAGI. The V and J ends lost 7 bases and 0 bases respectively, with 7 bases between them. The CDR3 consists of 13 residues. CDR3 DNA: TGTGCCAGCAAGGCGCGCTCTGGAAACACCATATATTTT. Protein: CASKARSGNTIYF.

This CDR3 is CASSPGQAYNEQFF. The CDR3 DNA reads TGTGCCAGCAGTCCCGGACAGGCATACAATGAGCAGTTCTTC. The rearrangement joins TRBV6-2 or TRBV6-3 to TRBJ2-1; 7 bases agree with TRBD1. Trimming at V came to 5 bases and at J to 4 bases, leaving 5 bases not matched to a gene. Per germline, CDR1 MNHEY and CDR2 SVGEGT. This CDR3 is built from 14 residues.

The chain recombines TRBV18 with TRBJ1-1; D remains unclear. Trimming shortened V by 3 bases and J by 0 bases, and 14 bases separated the two germline ends. The CDR3 totals 16 residues. The germline V gene has CDR1 KGHSH and CDR2 LQKENI. The CDR3 loop reads CASSPRQADMNTEAFF. The CDR3 nucleotides are TGTGCCAGCTCACCCAGGCAGGCAGACATGAACACTGAAGCTTTCTTT.

This chain links TRBV18 with TRBJ1-4, with 8 bases aligning to TRBD1. Germline CDR1 and CDR2: KGHSH and LQKENI. The CDR3 consists of 14 residues. V dropped 3 bases and J dropped 7; count of bases not matched to a gene: 4. CDR3 loop: CASSPAGGSEKLFF. The CDR3 coding sequence is TGTGCCAGCTCACCGGCAGGGGGCAGTGAAAAACTGTTTTTT.

The chain carries TRBV9 and TRBJ1-6, with D perhaps matching TRBD1 (6 bases). The CDR3 contains 17 residues. V lost 1 base to trimming and J lost 10 bases, with 21 bases between them. Looked up from germline, CDR1 is SGDLS and CDR2 is YYNGEE. CDR3 sequence (DNA): TGTGCCAGCAGCGTATCCCCCCGCCCAGGGGCGGGATCACCCCTCCACTTT. It yields the protein CASSVSPRPGAGSPLHF.

The chain is built from TRBV3-1 (or the pseudogene TRBV3-2) and TRBJ1-5; no firm D call. Germline CDR1 and CDR2: LGHDT and YNNKEL (reference sequence). With 5 bases removed from V and 5 bases from J, the gap between germline ends came to 10 bases. This CDR3 has 13 residues. DNA for the CDR3: TGTGCCAGCAGCTCAAGCGGTGATCAGCCCCAGCATTTT. Encoded protein: CASSSSGDQPQHF.

This clone was recorded a few times. V and J are TRBV5-1 and TRBJ1-2; 9 nucleotides align to TRBD1. The CDR3 extends over 14 amino acids. The germline CDR1 and CDR2 sequences are SGHRS and YFSETQ. The trim removed 3 bases at V and 7 bases at J, leaving 7 bases unmatched. The CDR3 protein is CASSSSTGGTGYTF. For the CDR3, the DNA is TGCGCCAGCAGCTCGTCCACAGGGGGCACTGGCTACACCTTC.

This clone came up once. This chain joins TRBV27 and TRBJ1-2; D remains ambiguous. V gave up 1 base and J gave up 6 bases, with 9 bases separating them. This CDR3 comprises 13 residues. The germline CDR1 and CDR2 sequences are MNHEY and SMNVEV (reference sequence). The CDR3 region has the DNA TGTGCCAGCAGTTTATTGGGGAGTGATGGCTACACCTTC. Encoded protein: CASSLLGSDGYTF.